This T cell receptor (beta chain) stems from a study of post-analysis software for immune sequencing data (dated by TCRdb to 2014 to 2015). About the full investigation: Disease courses on record covered relapsing-remitting, secondary progressive and progressive-relapsing multiple sclerosis, though some patients had no subtype annotation. The multiple sclerosis patient repertoires were compared with approximately 11 previously published healthy control repertoires from donors aged about 6 to 26 years. A subset of samples was prepared in parallel using single-end sample barcoding, then pooled and co-amplified after Illumina adapter ligation.

CDR1 and CDR2, per the germline V gene (reference sequence), are LNHDA and SQIVND. The cysteine opens and the phenylalanine closes a CDR3 of 15 amino acids. This entry keeps only the CDR3 DNA: 45 bases, framed from base 1. V gives up 7 bases and J gives up 3 bases, and the segment between their germline ends measures 18 bases. TCR beta repertoires were profiled from peripheral blood of roughly twelve young patients with multiple sclerosis to demonstrate the VDJtools post-analysis software. The multiple sclerosis patients were children and adolescents between about 6 and 16 years of age. As concerns this clonotype: This clone's antigen is unknown. No base qualities exist here, and no much larger clone lies one base off it.

The paper as a whole reports these results and caveats: Significantly higher frequencies in patients than in controls were found for about five TRBV segments, including TRBV5-6, TRBV5-1 and TRBV20-1. The multiple sclerosis patient group was slightly younger than the control group. When samples were clustered directly using the F measure, samples prepared in the same batch co-clustered strongly, which prompted a batch-effect correction. Compared with controls, multiple sclerosis patients had significantly lower normalized Chao1 diversity, a finding suggesting substantial peripheral T-cell clonal expansion.

Receptor amplification or capture employed PCR. Instrument on record: Illumina HiSeq 2500. To reduce PCR and sequencing biases, unique molecular identifiers were built into the TCR beta cDNA libraries. Some 500,000 cDNA molecules were obtained for every 1 to 10 million input T cells, so each molecule roughly corresponded to one T cell. The patient libraries were prepared and sequenced with the same protocol used for the earlier healthy control dataset. Within a given batch, samples were prepared together, multiplexed and sequenced on the same HiSeq lane. The original pipeline was this. Raw barcoded reads were processed with MIGEC, discarding single-read molecular identifier groups before consensus assembly and CDR3 extraction. Clonotype tables were post-analysed with VDJtools, and diversity was normalized by down-sampling all datasets to the smallest sample size. To correct batch-related cross-sample contamination, repertoire overlap clustering matched CDR3 amino acid sequences but not nucleotide sequences. Using fastp trimming at Q25 and MiXCR clonotype assembly, TCRdb reanalyzed the public sequencing data and kept in-frame beta chains. Rows with one shared CDR3 protein collapse into an entry with the most common genes and DNA. For this entry, the V and J calls and clone size follow TCRdb and not the study's own pipeline. The sample yields 650,000 to 850,000 distinct CDR3 sequences; 53% were counted once. In total, the top ten clones hold approximately 4.3% of the sample.

The sample consisted of blood. The clonotype originates from a girl between 10 and 17 years old with multiple sclerosis. Recombination linked TRBV19 to TRBJ1-1; TRBD1 might be the D gene, on 6 matching bases. The nucleotide sequence is given as TGTGCCAGTACTAAGAGGGGGGTCATCGACACTGAAGCTTTCTTT. Translated, it reads CASTKRGVIDTEAFF.